Each of the 21 T cell receptor beta chains below was sequenced from the same sample in a study of Tregs in tolerant kidney transplant recipients. Assay used: immunoSEQ multiplex PCR; TCRdb lists only in-frame clones, some missing. The sample has 69,000 or so clones, about 89% seen once. Sequenced material: CD4+ T cells from blood, taken before the transplant. The receptors were gathered from a human donor who received a combined kidney and bone marrow transplant.

The J gene is TRBJ2-5, the V gene TRBV2; D unresolved. The CDR3 totals 12 residues. CDR1 is SNHLY and CDR2 is FYNNEI in the germline V gene. Trimming cost V 6 bases and J 2 bases, with 7 bases left between them. The CDR3 nucleotides are TGTGCCAGCAGAAGAGAACAAGAGACCCAGTACTTC. This sequence encodes CASRREQETQYF.

The chain uses TRBV30 and TRBJ2-7, with 12 bases aligning to TRBD2. The J segment lost 1 base and the V segment lost 2 bases, leaving 9 bases of the junction unmatched. The CDR3 is 17 amino acids. Germline assignment: CDR1 GTSNPN and CDR2 SVGIG (reference sequence). The CDR3 protein is CAWSQSLGLAGSYEQYF. The CDR3 nucleotides read TGTGCCTGGAGTCAGTCCCTCGGACTAGCGGGATCCTACGAGCAGTACTTC.

The chain has TRBV25-1 and TRBJ1-5; no clear D. CDR1 MGHDK and CDR2 SYGVNS come from the germline V gene. The V end was cut by 3 bases, the J end by 2 bases, with 5 bases between. The CDR3 extends over 13 amino acids. The CDR3 bases are TGTGCCAGCAGTGAGCGAGGCAATCAGCCCCAGCATTTT. Protein: CASSERGNQPQHF.

The chain employs TRBV7-2 and TRBJ2-7; 8 positions agree with TRBD1. Germline assignment: CDR1 SGHTA and CDR2 FQGNSA. This CDR3 is 15 amino acids long. J gave up 9 bases and V 5 bases, and 15 bases lay outside the gene matches. CDR3 DNA: TGTGCCAGCAGCCTCAAAGGGGACAGGCTCGGAGTGCAGTACTTC. Translation: CASSLKGDRLGVQYF.

The chain employs TRBV6-5 and TRBJ1-1, with TRBD1 identical over 12 bases. J gave up 11 bases and V 4 bases, and 8 bases lay outside the gene matches. The germline V gene has CDR1 MNHEY and CDR2 SVGAGI. This CDR3 contains 14 residues. The CDR3 sequence is CASSSLPGQGAAFF. In DNA form, the CDR3 reads TGTGCCAGCAGTTCCCTTCCGGGACAGGGGGCGGCTTTCTTT.

The chain joins TRBV28 to TRBJ1-1; D perhaps matches TRBD1 (5 bases). The CDR3 is made up of 12 amino acids. Germline CDR1 and CDR2: MDHEN and SYDVKM. V lost 7 bases, J lost 1 base, and 7 bases lay in between. In DNA form, the CDR3 reads TGTGCCAGCATGGGGGGGAACACTGAAGCTTTCTTT. As protein: CASMGGNTEAFF.

The J gene is TRBJ1-3, the V gene TRBV7-8; tentatively, D is TRBD1 (6 bases). This CDR3 contains 15 residues. Germline CDR1 is SGHVS and CDR2 is FQNEAQ. V lost 5 bases to trimming and J lost 0 bases, with 11 bases between them. The CDR3 DNA follows: TGTGCCAGCAGCCCCACAGGGTTCTCTGGAAACACCATATATTTT. It specifies CASSPTGFSGNTIYF.

The CDR3 DNA sequence: TGTGCCAGCAGCCAAGATCAGAGCAGCACCAGGGCTGAAGCTTTCTTT. Its protein product is CASSQDQSSTRAEAFF. V usage is TRBV4-2 and J usage is TRBJ1-1, with D possibly TRBD1 on 5 matching bases. Germline V gene data show CDR1 as LGHNA and CDR2 as YNFKEQ. V was shortened by 0 bases and J by 6 bases, with 17 bases between the two germline ends. CDR3 length: 16 amino acids.

The V call is TRBV5-4, the J call TRBJ2-3; 7 bases agree with TRBD2. Trimming removed 4 bases from V and 0 bases from J; junction bases left unmatched: 5. The CDR3 is made up of 15 amino acids. Germline loops: CDR1 SGHNT, CDR2 YYREEE (reference sequence). Here the CDR3 reads CASSRGGPSTDTQYF. CDR3 coding DNA: TGTGCCAGCAGCCGGGGAGGGCCTAGCACAGATACGCAGTATTTT.

The gene calls are TRBV28 and TRBJ1-2; 9 positions match TRBD1. This CDR3 is 17 amino acids long. The ends lost 7 bases at V and 4 bases at J; junction bases unmatched: 16. Germline V gene lookup returns CDR1 MDHEN and CDR2 SYDVKM. This chain's CDR3 is CASIKRTGALPTYGYTF. In DNA form, the CDR3 reads TGTGCCAGCATCAAAAGGACAGGGGCCCTCCCTACCTATGGCTACACCTTC.

This clone was counted a few times. The chain has TRBV28 and TRBJ1-1; D uncertain. The germline gives CDR1 MDHEN, CDR2 SYDVKM. The CDR3 spans 12 residues. V shed 5 bases and J shed 0 bases, with 4 bases lying between them. The CDR3 sequence: CASSIMNTEAFF. CDR3 nucleotide sequence: TGTGCCAGCAGTATAATGAACACTGAAGCTTTCTTT.

The rearrangement uses TRBV30 and TRBJ1-1; D may be TRBD1 (6 bases). The V end lost 6 bases, the J end lost 5 bases, and 25 bases lay between the germline ends. This CDR3 has 16 residues. Germline V CDR1 and CDR2: GTSNPN, SVGIG (reference sequence). The CDR3 nucleotides are TGTGCCTGCGAAGCCGGTAATGGGAGGGGGGGTACTGAAGCTTTCTTT. Translation gives CACEAGNGRGGTEAFF.

The chain recombines TRBV28 with TRBJ1-5, with TRBD1 as a possible D gene (5 bases). Trimming took off 4 bases at V and 0 bases at J, with 7 bases between the two ends. This CDR3 region has 14 residues. CDR1 MDHEN and CDR2 SYDVKM come from the germline V gene. The CDR3 bases are TGTGCCAGCAGTTCCCAGGGTAGCAATCAGCCCCAGCATTTT. Protein: CASSSQGSNQPQHF. Variable domain in full (rest from reference TRBV28 and TRBJ1-5): DVKVTQSSRYLVKRTGEKVFLECVQDMDHENMFWYRQDPGLGLRLIYFSYDVKMKEKGDIPEGYSVSREKKERFSLILESASTNQTSMYLCASSSQGSNQPQHFGDGTRLSIL.

Only one count was recorded for this clone. The V call is TRBV7-2, the J call TRBJ2-5; D perhaps matches TRBD2 (5 bases). CDR1 is SGHTA and CDR2 is FQGNSA in the germline V gene. Trimming shortened V by 3 bases and J by 5 bases, and 10 bases separated the two germline ends. This CDR3 is built from 13 residues. CDR3 in DNA: TGTGCCAGCAGCTTCCTAGAGCGGGAGACCCAGTACTTC. Translated, it gives CASSFLERETQYF.

The chain has TRBV5-1 and TRBJ1-2, with D possibly TRBD1 on 6 matching bases. Deletions cut 4 bases from V and 4 bases from J, with 17 bases between. There are 15 residues in the CDR3. CDR1 SGHRS and CDR2 YFSETQ come from the germline V gene. DNA for the CDR3: TGCGCCAGCAGCCGGGGGGACACCGGGTCCTATGGCTACACCTTC. This translates into CASSRGDTGSYGYTF.

The chain combines TRBV10-1 with TRBJ2-7, with 8 bases matching TRBD2. The CDR3 loop spans 15 amino acids. Trimming took 5 bases from V and 0 from J; bases not matched to a gene: 6. Germline values: CDR1 WNHNN, CDR2 SYGVQD (reference sequence). The CDR3 loop is CASSPSGTSSYEQYF. The CDR3 nucleotides read TGCGCCAGCAGTCCCTCCGGGACTAGCTCCTACGAGCAGTACTTC.

The V gene is TRBV10-3, the J gene TRBJ1-5, with D possibly TRBD1 on 5 matching bases. CDR1 and CDR2 from the germline V gene are ENHRY and SYGVKD. V lost 7 bases and J lost 0, with 19 bases in between. There are 17 residues in the CDR3. The CDR3 region has the DNA TGTGCCATCAACCCGACAGAGGTACTCTATAGCAATCAGCCCCAGCATTTT. As protein: CAINPTEVLYSNQPQHF.

This clone has more than one count but fewer than ten. The rearrangement uses TRBV15 and TRBJ2-5; no firm D call. In germline, CDR1 is LNHNV, CDR2 YYDKDF (reference sequence). The CDR3 runs 15 residues. V lost 0 bases and J lost 5, with 13 bases in between. This CDR3 is CATSRDPRERETQYF. The CDR3 DNA is TGTGCCACCAGCAGAGACCCTCGTGAGCGCGAGACCCAGTACTTC. Together with reference TRBV15 and TRBJ2-5, the CDR3 gives the full variable domain: DAMVIQNPRYQVTQFGKPVTLSCSQTLNHNVMYWYQQKSSQAPKLLFHYYDKDFNNEADTPDNFQSRRPNTSFCFLDIRSPGLGDTAMYLCATSRDPRERETQYFGPGTRLLVL.

The chain uses TRBV5-1 and TRBJ1-4; D is possibly TRBD1 (5 bases). The V and J ends lost 5 bases and 3 bases respectively, with 8 bases between them. Germline CDR1 and CDR2: SGHRS and YFSETQ. The CDR3 is 13 amino acids. DNA for the CDR3: TGCGCCAGCAGGGAGGGGTCTAATGAAAAACTGTTTTTT. Translated, it gives CASREGSNEKLFF.

This clone was recorded once. The CDR3 DNA sequence: TGTGCCAGCAGTGGATACAGGGGGCAGGCAGATACGCAGTATTTT. Encoded protein: CASSGYRGQADTQYF. The J gene is TRBJ2-3, the V gene TRBV28, with TRBD1 matching over 9 bases. This CDR3 contains 15 residues. Trimming took 5 bases from V and 4 from J; bases not matched to a gene: 7. Germline CDR1 is MDHEN and CDR2 is SYDVKM. The complete variable domain, with remaining parts taken from reference TRBV28 and TRBJ2-3, reads DVKVTQSSRYLVKRTGEKVFLECVQDMDHENMFWYRQDPGLGLRLIYFSYDVKMKEKGDIPEGYSVSREKKERFSLILESASTNQTSMYLCASSGYRGQADTQYFGPGTRLTVL.

The chain joins TRBV11-3 to TRBJ2-1; D is perhaps TRBD2 (6 bases). Germline CDR1 is SGHNT and CDR2 is YENEEA. The CDR3 has 16 amino acids. Trimming removed 4 bases at V and 0 bases at J, with 13 bases between. The CDR3 DNA reads TGTGCCAGCAGCTCTGGGACTTTTAGCTCCTACAATGAGCAGTTCTTC. Amino acid sequence: CASSSGTFSSYNEQFF.